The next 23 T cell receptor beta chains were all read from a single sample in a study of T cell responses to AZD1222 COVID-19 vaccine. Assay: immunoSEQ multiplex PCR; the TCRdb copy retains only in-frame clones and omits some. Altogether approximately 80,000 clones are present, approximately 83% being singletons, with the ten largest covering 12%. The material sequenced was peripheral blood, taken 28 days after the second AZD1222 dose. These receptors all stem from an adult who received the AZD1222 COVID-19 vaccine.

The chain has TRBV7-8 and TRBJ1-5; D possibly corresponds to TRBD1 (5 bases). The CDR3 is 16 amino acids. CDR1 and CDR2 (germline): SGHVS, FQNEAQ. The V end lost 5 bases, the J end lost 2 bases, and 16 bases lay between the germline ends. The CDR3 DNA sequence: TGTGCCAGCAGCCCTCGGGGTGGGGCGGGCAATCAGCCCCAGCATTTT. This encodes CASSPRGGAGNQPQHF.

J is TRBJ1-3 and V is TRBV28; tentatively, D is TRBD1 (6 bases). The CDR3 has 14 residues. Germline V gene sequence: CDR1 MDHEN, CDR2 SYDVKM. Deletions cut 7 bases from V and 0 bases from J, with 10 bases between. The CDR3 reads CASMRDTSGNTIYF. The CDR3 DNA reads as TGTGCCAGCATGCGGGACACCTCTGGAAACACCATATATTTT.

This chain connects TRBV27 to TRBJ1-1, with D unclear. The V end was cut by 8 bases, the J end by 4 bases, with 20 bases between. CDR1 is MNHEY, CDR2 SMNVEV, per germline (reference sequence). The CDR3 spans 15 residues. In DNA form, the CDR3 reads TGTGCCAGCGGAAGATCGGTGGTTGGAACCACTGAAGCTTTCTTT. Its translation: CASGRSVVGTTEAFF.

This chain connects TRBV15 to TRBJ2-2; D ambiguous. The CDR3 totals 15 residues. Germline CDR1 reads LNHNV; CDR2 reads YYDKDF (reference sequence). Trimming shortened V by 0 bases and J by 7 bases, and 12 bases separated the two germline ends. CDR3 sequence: CATSRDFWVVGELFF. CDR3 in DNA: TGTGCCACCAGCAGAGATTTCTGGGTGGTCGGGGAGCTGTTTTTT. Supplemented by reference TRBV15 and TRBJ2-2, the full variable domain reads DAMVIQNPRYQVTQFGKPVTLSCSQTLNHNVMYWYQQKSSQAPKLLFHYYDKDFNNEADTPDNFQSRRPNTSFCFLDIRSPGLGDTAMYLCATSRDFWVVGELFFGEGSRLTVL.

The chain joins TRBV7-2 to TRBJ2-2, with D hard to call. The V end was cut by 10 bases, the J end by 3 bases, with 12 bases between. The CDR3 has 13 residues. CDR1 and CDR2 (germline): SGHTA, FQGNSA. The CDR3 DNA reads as TGTGCCACCGGCCGACGTGACACCGGGGAGCTGTTTTTT. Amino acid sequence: CATGRRDTGELFF.

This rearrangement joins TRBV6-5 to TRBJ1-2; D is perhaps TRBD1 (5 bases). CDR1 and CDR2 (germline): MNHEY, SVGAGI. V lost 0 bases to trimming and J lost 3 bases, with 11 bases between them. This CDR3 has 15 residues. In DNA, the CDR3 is TGTGCCAGCAGTTACTCGAGTGGGGGAGACTATGGCTACACCTTC. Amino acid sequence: CASSYSSGGDYGYTF.

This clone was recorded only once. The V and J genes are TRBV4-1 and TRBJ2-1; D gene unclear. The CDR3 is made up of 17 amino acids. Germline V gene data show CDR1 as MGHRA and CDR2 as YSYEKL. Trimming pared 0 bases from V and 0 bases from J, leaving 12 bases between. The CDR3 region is CASSQDPTDASYNEQFF. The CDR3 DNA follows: TGCGCCAGCAGCCAAGATCCGACGGACGCCTCCTACAATGAGCAGTTCTTC.

The CDR3 loop is CAWNINYGYTF. CDR3 nucleotide sequence: TGTGCCTGGAACATCAACTATGGCTACACCTTC. The gene calls are TRBV30 and TRBJ1-2; D remains ambiguous. This CDR3 region has 11 residues. Germline V lookup: CDR1 GTSNPN, CDR2 SVGIG (reference sequence). The V gene lost 4 bases and the J gene lost 2 bases, with 5 bases spanning the gap.

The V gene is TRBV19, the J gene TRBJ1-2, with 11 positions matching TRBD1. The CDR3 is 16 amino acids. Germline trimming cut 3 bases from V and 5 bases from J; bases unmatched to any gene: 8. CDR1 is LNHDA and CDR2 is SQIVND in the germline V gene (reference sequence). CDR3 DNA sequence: TGTGCCAGTAGTATTTTCGGGACAGGGGGGATGTATGGCTACACCTTC. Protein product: CASSIFGTGGMYGYTF.

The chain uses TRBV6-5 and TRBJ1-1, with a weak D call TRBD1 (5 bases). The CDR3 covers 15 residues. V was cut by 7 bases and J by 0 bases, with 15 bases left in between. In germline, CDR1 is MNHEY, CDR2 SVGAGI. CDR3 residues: CASTLSGTVNTEAFF. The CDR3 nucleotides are TGTGCCAGCACCCTATCCGGGACGGTGAACACTGAAGCTTTCTTT.

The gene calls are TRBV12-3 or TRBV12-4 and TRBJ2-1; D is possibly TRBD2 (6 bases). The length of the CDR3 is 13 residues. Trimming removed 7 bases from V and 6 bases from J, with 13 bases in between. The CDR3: CASTEILANEQFF. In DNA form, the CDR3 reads TGTGCCAGCACCGAGATACTAGCCAATGAGCAGTTCTTC.

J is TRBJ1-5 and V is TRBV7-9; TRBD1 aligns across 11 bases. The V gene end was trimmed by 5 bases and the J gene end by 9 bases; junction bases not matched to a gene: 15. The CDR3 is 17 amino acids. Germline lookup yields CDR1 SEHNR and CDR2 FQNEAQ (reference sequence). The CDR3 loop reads CASSGESGTGGRLPQHF. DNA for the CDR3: TGTGCCAGCAGCGGAGAGTCCGGGACAGGGGGACGACTGCCCCAGCATTTT.

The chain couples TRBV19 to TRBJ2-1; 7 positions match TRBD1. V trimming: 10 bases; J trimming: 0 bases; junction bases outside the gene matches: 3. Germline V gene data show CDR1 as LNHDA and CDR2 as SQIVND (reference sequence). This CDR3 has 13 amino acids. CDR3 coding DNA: TGTGCCACCCGACAGGGCTCCTACAATGAGCAGTTCTTC. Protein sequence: CATRQGSYNEQFF.

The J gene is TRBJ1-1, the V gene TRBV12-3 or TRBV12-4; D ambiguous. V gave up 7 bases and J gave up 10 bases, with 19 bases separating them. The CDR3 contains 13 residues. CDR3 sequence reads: CASKLRAVSGAFF. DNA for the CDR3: TGTGCCAGCAAACTTCGGGCAGTCTCGGGAGCTTTCTTT.

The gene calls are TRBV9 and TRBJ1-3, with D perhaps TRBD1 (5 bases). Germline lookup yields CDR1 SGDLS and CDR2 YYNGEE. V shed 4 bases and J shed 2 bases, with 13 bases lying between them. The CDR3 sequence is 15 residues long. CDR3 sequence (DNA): TGTGCCAGCAGCACCTATGGGGGGACTGGAAACACCATATATTTT. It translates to CASSTYGGTGNTIYF.

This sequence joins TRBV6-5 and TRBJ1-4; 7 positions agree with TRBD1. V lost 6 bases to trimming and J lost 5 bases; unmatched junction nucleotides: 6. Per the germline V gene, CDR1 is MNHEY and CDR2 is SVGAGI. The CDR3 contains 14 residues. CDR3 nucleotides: TGTGCCAGCAGCGCCGACAGGGTAAATGAAAAACTGTTTTTT. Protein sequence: CASSADRVNEKLFF.

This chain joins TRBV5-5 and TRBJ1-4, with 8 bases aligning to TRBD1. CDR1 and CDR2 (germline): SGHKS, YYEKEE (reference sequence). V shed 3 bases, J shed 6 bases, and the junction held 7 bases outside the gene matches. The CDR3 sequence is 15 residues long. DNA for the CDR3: TGTGCCAGCAGCTGGCCGGGCAGGGGGCATGAAAAACTGTTTTTT. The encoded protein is CASSWPGRGHEKLFF.

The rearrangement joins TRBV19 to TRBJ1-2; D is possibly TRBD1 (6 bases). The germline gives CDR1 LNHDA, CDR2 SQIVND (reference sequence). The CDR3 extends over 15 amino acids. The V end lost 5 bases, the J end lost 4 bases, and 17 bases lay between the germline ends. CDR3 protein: CASSPEGGATYGYTF. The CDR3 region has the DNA TGTGCCAGTAGTCCCGAGGGGGGCGCTACCTATGGCTACACCTTC.

In DNA form, the CDR3 reads TGTGCCAGCAGTGTTAGGGTTAGGTCCGGGGAGACCCAGTACTTC. Protein product: CASSVRVRSGETQYF. The chain has TRBV2 and TRBJ2-5; D uncertain. Trimming removed 4 bases from V and 5 bases from J, with 17 bases in between. Germline CDR1 SNHLY, CDR2 FYNNEI. The CDR3 runs to 15 residues.

CDR3: CASSRESGGKTQYF. The CDR3 DNA follows: TGTGCCAGCAGCCGGGAGAGCGGGGGGAAGACCCAGTACTTC. The rearrangement joins TRBV3-1 (or the pseudogene TRBV3-2) to TRBJ2-5, with 9 bases aligning to TRBD2. V trimming: 4 bases; J trimming: 6 bases; junction bases outside the gene matches: 6. This CDR3 has 14 residues. Per the germline V gene, CDR1 is LGHDT and CDR2 is YNNKEL (reference sequence).

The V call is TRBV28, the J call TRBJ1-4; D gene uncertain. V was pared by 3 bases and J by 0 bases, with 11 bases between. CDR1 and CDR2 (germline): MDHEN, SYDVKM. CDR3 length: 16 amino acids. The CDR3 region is CASSFYSGTTNEKLFF. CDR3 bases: TGTGCCAGCAGTTTTTATAGTGGGACAACTAATGAAAAACTGTTTTTT.

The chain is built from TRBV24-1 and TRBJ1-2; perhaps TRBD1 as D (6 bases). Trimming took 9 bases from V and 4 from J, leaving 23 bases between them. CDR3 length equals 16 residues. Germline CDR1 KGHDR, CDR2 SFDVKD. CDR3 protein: CATQQRGGGAAYGYTF. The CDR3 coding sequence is TGTGCCACCCAACAACGTGGCGGGGGCGCTGCCTATGGCTACACCTTC.

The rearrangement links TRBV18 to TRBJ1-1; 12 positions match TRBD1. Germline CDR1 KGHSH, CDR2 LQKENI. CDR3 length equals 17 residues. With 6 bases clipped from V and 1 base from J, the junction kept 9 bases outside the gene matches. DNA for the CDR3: TGTGCCAGCTCTCCCGGGACAGGGGGCGGGACGAACACTGAAGCTTTCTTT. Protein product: CASSPGTGGGTNTEAFF.